This TCR beta chain came from a study of T cells expressing NK-cell markers. For each CDR3 protein, TCRdb gives one entry from its re-call of the 5' RACE reads, without DNA. The listing contains more than 400,000 distinct CDR3 sequences. The length of the CDR3 is 14 residues. Germline lookup yields CDR1 MNHNS and CDR2 SASEGT. The receptor was derived from a woman aged 18-70 years in good health. The sample taken for sequencing was blood T cells: a sorted CD56 or NKG2C T cell subset, CD4+ or CD8+ T cells, or bulk PBMC T cells (not recorded which). V and J are TRBV6-1 and TRBJ1-2; TCRdb calls TRBD1, which cannot be checked without DNA. CDR3 region: CASSELGQGDGYTF.